The 5 T cell receptor beta chains in this list originate from one sample, sequenced in a study of blood T cells in healthy people across ages (dated by TCRdb to the mid-2010s). The method was 5' RACE. For sequencing, an Illumina HiSeq 2500 was employed. A second PCR of about 7 to 12 cycles was run with a J-beta primer mix and a sample-barcoded 5' primer. TCRdb's own reprocessing of the public reads used fastp at Q25 and MiXCR and kept productive beta chains. Every distinct CDR3 protein forms one entry, paired with its most common genes and DNA. Here the sample has more than 650,000 distinct CDR3 sequences; about 53% occur a single time. Of the sample, under 50% is held by the ten largest clones. Sequencing was performed on blood. Receptors originate from an elderly man in good health.

This chain uses TRBV9 with TRBJ2-3, with 11 bases aligning to TRBD1. This CDR3 is built from 16 residues. Trimming at V came to 4 bases and at J to 2 bases, leaving 6 bases not matched to a gene. Germline V gene data show CDR1 as SGDLS and CDR2 as YYNGEE. The CDR3 DNA is TGTGCCAGCAGCCCGGGGACAGGGGGGCTCACAGATACGCAGTATTTT. Its protein is CASSPGTGGLTDTQYF.

CDR3 DNA: TGTGCCAGCAGCGAGCTAGGACAGGCGACATACAATGAGCAGTACTTC. It is translated as CASSELGQATYNEQYF. The V call is TRBV14, the J call TRBJ2-1, with 7 bases fitting TRBD1. The J call is doubtful: the DNA matches TRBJ2-7 better. CDR1 SGHDN and CDR2 FVKESK come from the germline V gene. The CDR3 length is 16 residues.

A few counts support this clonotype. The chain combines TRBV25-1 with TRBJ2-1; 9 bases match TRBD2. This CDR3 is built from 15 residues. Trimming removed 2 bases from V and 2 bases from J; junction bases left unmatched: 1. Germline values: CDR1 MGHDK, CDR2 SYGVNS. CDR3 sequence: CASSEASGAYNEQFF. In DNA, the CDR3 is TGTGCCAGCAGTGAAGCTAGCGGGGCCTACAATGAGCAGTTCTTC.

This clonotype was recorded a few times. This chain joins TRBV28 and TRBJ2-1, with 9 bases matching TRBD2. V was pared by 5 bases and J by 8 bases, with 7 bases of the junction left unmatched. The CDR3 is 14 residues long. CDR1 MDHEN and CDR2 SYDVKM come from the germline V gene. The CDR3 nucleotides are TGTGCCAGCAGTCTTGGCGGGAGGGGGGATGAGCAGTTCTTC. Its protein product is CASSLGGRGDEQFF.

The CDR3 DNA reads TGTGCCAGCATTCGAGACAGGGGGGCCACTGAAGCTTTCTTT. It is translated as CASIRDRGATEAFF. This chain links TRBV2 with TRBJ1-1; 9 nucleotides align to TRBD1. This CDR3 has 14 amino acids. V shed 7 bases and J 4 bases; nucleotides not matched to a gene: 7. Germline V gene data show CDR1 as SNHLY and CDR2 as FYNNEI.